This T cell receptor (beta chain) was found in a study of blood T cell repertoires in COVID-19. This clone was found once. As originally analysed: Estimated nucleated cell counts came from reference gene primer amplification. The data were produced by immunoSEQ multiplex PCR, yet TCRdb's version contains in-frame clones alone and is incomplete. V and J calls and clone size are copied from that table; D and trimming were computed from the DNA. The table has approximately 390,000 clones, just under 90% seen once; the top ten hold roughly a tenth. The sequenced material came from PBMCs or T cells enriched from blood (not recorded which). The origin of this receptor is a woman aged 50 to 65 who had recovered from COVID-19.

The CDR3, as DNA: TGTGCCAGCAGCCAAGATACCGGCAGGGCGAACACCGGGGAGCTGTTTTTT. Translation gives CASSQDTGRANTGELFF. The chain recombines TRBV4-2 with TRBJ2-2, with D maybe TRBD1 (5 bases). This CDR3 has 17 residues. From germline, CDR1 is LGHNA and CDR2 YNFKEQ. The V end lost 0 bases, the J end lost 0 bases, and 11 bases lay between the germline ends.